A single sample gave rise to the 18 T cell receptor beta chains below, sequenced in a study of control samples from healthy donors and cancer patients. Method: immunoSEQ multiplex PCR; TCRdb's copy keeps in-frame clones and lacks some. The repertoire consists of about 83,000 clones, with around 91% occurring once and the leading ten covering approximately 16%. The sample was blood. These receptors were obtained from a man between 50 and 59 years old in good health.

Here the CDR3 reads CASSLIPGRVKETQYF. The DNA for the CDR3 is TGTGCCAGCAGCTTAATTCCGGGAAGGGTCAAGGAGACCCAGTACTTC. This chain links TRBV7-2 with TRBJ2-5, with D perhaps TRBD2 (5 bases). The CDR3 has 16 amino acids. CDR1 and CDR2 from the germline V gene are SGHTA and FQGNSA. Trimming took 2 bases from V and 5 from J, leaving 18 bases between them.

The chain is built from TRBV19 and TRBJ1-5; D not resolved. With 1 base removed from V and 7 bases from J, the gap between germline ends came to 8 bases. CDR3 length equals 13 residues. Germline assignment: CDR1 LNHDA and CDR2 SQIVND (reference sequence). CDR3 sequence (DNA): TGTGCCAGTAGTATAGGGAGACGCCAGCCCCAGCATTTT. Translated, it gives CASSIGRRQPQHF.

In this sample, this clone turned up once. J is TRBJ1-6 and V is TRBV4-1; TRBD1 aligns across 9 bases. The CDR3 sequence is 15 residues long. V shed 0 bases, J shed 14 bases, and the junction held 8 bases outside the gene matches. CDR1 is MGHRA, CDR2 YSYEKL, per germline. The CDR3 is CASSQEAGQGWALHF. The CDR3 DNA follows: TGCGCCAGCAGCCAAGAGGCGGGACAGGGATGGGCCCTCCACTTT.

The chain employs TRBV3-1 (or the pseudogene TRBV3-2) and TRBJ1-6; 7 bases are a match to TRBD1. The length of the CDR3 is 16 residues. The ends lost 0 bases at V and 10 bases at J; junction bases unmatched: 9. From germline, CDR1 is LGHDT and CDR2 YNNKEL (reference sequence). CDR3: CASSQDLGQVHSPLHF. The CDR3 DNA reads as TGTGCCAGCAGCCAAGACCTCGGACAGGTGCACTCACCCCTCCACTTT.

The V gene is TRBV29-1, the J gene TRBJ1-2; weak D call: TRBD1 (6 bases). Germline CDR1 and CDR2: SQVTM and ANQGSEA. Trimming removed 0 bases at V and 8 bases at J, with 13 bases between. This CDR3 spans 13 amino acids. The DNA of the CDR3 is TGCAGCGTTGAAGAGGCGGGGGCCGGGGGCTACACCTTC. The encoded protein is CSVEEAGAGGYTF.

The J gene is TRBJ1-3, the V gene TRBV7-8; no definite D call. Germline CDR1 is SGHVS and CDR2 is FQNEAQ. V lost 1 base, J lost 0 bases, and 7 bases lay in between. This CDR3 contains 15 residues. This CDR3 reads CASSLGSISGNTIYF. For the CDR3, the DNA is TGTGCCAGCAGCTTAGGGTCGATCTCTGGAAACACCATATATTTT.

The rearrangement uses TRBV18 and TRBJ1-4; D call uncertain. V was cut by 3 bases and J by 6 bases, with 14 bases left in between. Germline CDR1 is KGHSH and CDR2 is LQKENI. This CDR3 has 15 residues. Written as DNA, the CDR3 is TGTGCCAGCTCACCCGTCGTTGAGACTCATGAAAAACTGTTTTTT. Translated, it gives CASSPVVETHEKLFF.

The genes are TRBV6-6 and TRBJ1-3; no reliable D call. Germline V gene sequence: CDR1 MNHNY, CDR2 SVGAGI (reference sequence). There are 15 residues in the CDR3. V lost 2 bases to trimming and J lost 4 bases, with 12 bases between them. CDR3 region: CASSYGGSGGNTIYF. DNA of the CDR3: TGTGCCAGCAGTTACGGCGGTTCCGGGGGAAACACCATATATTTT.

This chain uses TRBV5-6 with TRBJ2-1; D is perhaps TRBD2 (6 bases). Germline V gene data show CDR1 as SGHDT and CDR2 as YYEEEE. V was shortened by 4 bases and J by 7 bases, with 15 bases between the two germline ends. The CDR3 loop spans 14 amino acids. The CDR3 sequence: CASSGDGGRNEQFF. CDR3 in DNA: TGTGCCAGCAGCGGGGACGGTGGGAGGAATGAGCAGTTCTTC.

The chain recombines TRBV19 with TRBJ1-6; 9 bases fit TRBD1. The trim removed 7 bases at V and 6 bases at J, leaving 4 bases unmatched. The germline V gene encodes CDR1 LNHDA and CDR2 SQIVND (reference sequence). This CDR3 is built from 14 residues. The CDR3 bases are TGTGCCAGTACGACAGGGGGAAGTAATTCACCCCTCCACTTT. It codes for CASTTGGSNSPLHF.

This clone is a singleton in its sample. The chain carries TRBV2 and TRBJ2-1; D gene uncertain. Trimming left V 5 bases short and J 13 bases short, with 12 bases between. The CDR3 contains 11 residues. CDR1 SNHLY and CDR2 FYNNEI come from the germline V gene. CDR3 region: CASSRLETQFF. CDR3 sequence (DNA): TGTGCCAGCAGTCGACTTGAGACTCAGTTCTTC.

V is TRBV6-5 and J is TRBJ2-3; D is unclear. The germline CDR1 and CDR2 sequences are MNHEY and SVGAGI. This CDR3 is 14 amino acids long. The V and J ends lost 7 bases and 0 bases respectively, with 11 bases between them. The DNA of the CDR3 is TGTGCCAGCAACGAGCAGTACAGCACAGATACGCAGTATTTT. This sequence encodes CASNEQYSTDTQYF.

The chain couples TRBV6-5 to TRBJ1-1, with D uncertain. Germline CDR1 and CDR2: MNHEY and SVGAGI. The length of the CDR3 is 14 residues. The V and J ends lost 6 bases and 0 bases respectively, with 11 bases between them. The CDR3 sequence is CASRPRELNTEAFF. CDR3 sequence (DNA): TGTGCCAGCAGACCTCGGGAGTTGAACACTGAAGCTTTCTTT.

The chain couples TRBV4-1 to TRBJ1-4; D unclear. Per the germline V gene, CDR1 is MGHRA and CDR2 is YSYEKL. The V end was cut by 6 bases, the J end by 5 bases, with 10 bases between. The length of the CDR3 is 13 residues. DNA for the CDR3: TGCGCCAGCAGGCGGCAGCCCAATGAAAAACTGTTTTTT. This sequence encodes CASRRQPNEKLFF.

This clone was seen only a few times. The CDR3 here is CASSMGQGPYEQYF. The CDR3 coding sequence is TGTGCCAGTAGTATGGGACAGGGTCCTTACGAGCAGTACTTC. The chain links TRBV19 to TRBJ2-7; 9 positions agree with TRBD1. The V segment lost 3 bases and the J segment 4 bases; nucleotides outside the gene matches: 4. CDR3 length: 14 amino acids. Germline loops: CDR1 LNHDA, CDR2 SQIVND (reference sequence).

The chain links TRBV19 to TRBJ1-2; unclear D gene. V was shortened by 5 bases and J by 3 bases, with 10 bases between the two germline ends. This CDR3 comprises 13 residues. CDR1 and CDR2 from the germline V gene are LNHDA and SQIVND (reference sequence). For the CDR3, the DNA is TGTGCCAGTAGTTGGGCGAAATACTATGGCTACACCTTC. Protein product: CASSWAKYYGYTF.

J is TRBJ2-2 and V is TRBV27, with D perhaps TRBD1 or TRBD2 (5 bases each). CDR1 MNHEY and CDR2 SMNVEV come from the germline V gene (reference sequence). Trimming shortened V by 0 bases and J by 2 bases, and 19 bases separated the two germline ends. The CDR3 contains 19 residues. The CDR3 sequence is CASSLSPPGDPTNTGELFF. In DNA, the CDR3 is TGTGCCAGCAGTTTATCGCCCCCTGGGGACCCAACAAACACCGGGGAGCTGTTTTTT.

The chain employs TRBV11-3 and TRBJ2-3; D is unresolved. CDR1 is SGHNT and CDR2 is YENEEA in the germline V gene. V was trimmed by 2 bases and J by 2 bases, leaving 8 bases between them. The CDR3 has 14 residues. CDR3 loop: CASSLRRTTDTQYF. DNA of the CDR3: TGTGCCAGCAGCTTACGACGGACCACAGATACGCAGTATTTT.